The 11 T cell receptor beta chains reported below all come from one sample, sequenced in a study of blood T cells in healthy people across ages. For the second PCR, which ran for about 7 to 11 cycles, a sample-barcoded 5' primer and a J-beta primer mix were used. TCRdb re-called the 5' RACE reads through MiXCR, storing one row per CDR3 protein. The data hold hundreds of thousands of distinct CDR3 sequences, with more than 25% observed a single time. Sequencing input: blood. Receptor source: a woman of 80 years or more in good health.

This clonotype was counted at least ten times. V is TRBV6-6 and J is TRBJ1-1; 10 positions agree with TRBD1. V shed 5 bases and J 0 bases; nucleotides not matched to a gene: 9. The CDR3 totals 17 residues. Germline V gene lookup returns CDR1 MNHNY and CDR2 SVGAGI (reference sequence). CDR3 in DNA: TGTGCCAGCAGTCCCGGGGGGACAGGGGCTCTGAACACTGAAGCTTTCTTT. Its protein product is CASSPGGTGALNTEAFF.

At least ten counts were recorded for this clonotype. The gene calls are TRBV7-2 and TRBJ1-1; 8 bases agree with TRBD1. CDR1 is SGHTA, CDR2 FQGNSA, per germline. Trimming took 2 bases from V and 0 from J; bases not matched to a gene: 5. The CDR3 spans 16 residues. This chain's CDR3 is CASSLPAGGVNTEAFF. In DNA form, the CDR3 reads TGTGCCAGCAGCTTACCCGCAGGGGGCGTGAACACTGAAGCTTTCTTT.

This clonotype was seen once. This sequence may be a read error, since a much larger clone differs from it by one base. This rearrangement joins TRBV6-6 to TRBJ1-2, with D possibly being TRBD1 (5 bases). V lost 2 bases and J lost 5, with 9 bases in between. The CDR3 runs 13 residues. Germline V gene lookup returns CDR1 MNHNY and CDR2 SVGAGI (reference sequence). The CDR3 DNA follows: TGTGCCAGCAGTTACCGACAGACATATGGCTACACCTTC. As protein: CASSYRQTYGYTF.

V usage is TRBV29-1 and J usage is TRBJ1-2; D might be TRBD1 (5 bases). Trimming took 7 bases from V and 8 from J, leaving 20 bases between them. CDR1 and CDR2 (germline): SQVTM, ANQGSEA. The CDR3 totals 13 residues. CDR3 amino acids: CSGSGRRMEGYTF. CDR3 coding DNA: TGCAGCGGATCGGGACGTCGCATGGAAGGCTACACCTTC.

The genes are TRBV5-1 and TRBJ2-5, with TRBD2 identical over 10 bases. The CDR3 consists of 16 residues. The V segment lost 2 bases and the J segment 3 bases; nucleotides outside the gene matches: 7. Germline V gives CDR1 SGHRS, CDR2 YFSETQ. For the CDR3, the DNA is TGCGCCAGCAGCTTATCGCCTAGCGGGAGCAAAGAGACCCAGTACTTC. Its translation is CASSLSPSGSKETQYF.

The V call is TRBV5-1, the J call TRBJ2-6; no reliable D call. CDR1 is SGHRS and CDR2 is YFSETQ in the germline V gene. V shed 2 bases and J shed 2 bases, with 5 bases lying between them. CDR3 length equals 14 residues. The CDR3 sequence: CASSLSAGANVLTF. The CDR3 DNA reads TGCGCCAGCAGCTTATCGGCTGGGGCCAACGTCCTGACTTTC.

The chain couples TRBV6-6 to TRBJ1-4; maybe TRBD1 (6 bases). The V and J ends lost 8 bases and 4 bases respectively, with 14 bases between them. CDR1 and CDR2 from the germline V gene are MNHNY and SVGAGI (reference sequence). This CDR3 contains 14 residues. The CDR3 region has the DNA TGTGCCAGCGCAGGGGAGGGTAATAATGAAAAACTGTTTTTT. Residues: CASAGEGNNEKLFF.

This clonotype was seen at least ten times. The V and J genes are TRBV20-1 and TRBJ1-2; 7 bases fit TRBD1. V gave up 3 bases and J gave up 8 bases; unmatched junction bases: 6. The CDR3 has 12 amino acids. The germline gives CDR1 DFQATT, CDR2 SNEGSKA (reference sequence). The CDR3 region is CSARFQGEGYTF. Written as DNA, the CDR3 is TGCAGTGCTAGGTTCCAGGGGGAAGGCTACACCTTC.

The chain couples TRBV20-1 to TRBJ2-2; D gene ambiguous. The germline V gene encodes CDR1 DFQATT and CDR2 SNEGSKA (reference sequence). V lost 6 bases, J lost 5 bases, and 13 bases lay in between. The CDR3 totals 13 residues. DNA for the CDR3: TGCAGTGCCCCCAACCGTGTAACCGGGGAGCTGTTTTTT. It translates to CSAPNRVTGELFF.

To note about this clonotype: The junction departs from germline at one end; a sequencing error may be responsible. The chain recombines TRBV12-3 or TRBV12-4 with TRBJ2-6; D may match TRBD1 or TRBD2 (7 bases each). This CDR3 contains 16 residues. This CDR3 reads CASSLSRGEGANVLIF. The CDR3 region has the DNA TGTGCCAGCAGCCTCAGTAGGGGGGAGGGGGCCAACGTCCTGATTTTC.

To note about this clonotype: A read error may be the cause here, since a much bigger clone is one base away. The rearrangement uses TRBV12-3 or TRBV12-4 and TRBJ2-1, with TRBD1 matching 8 bases. CDR3 length: 14 residues. V gave up 6 bases and J gave up 13 bases; unmatched junction bases: 14. The CDR3 loop is CASSLRTGSETQFF. In nucleotides, the CDR3 is TGTGCCAGCAGCCTACGGACAGGGAGCGAGACCCAGTTCTTC.